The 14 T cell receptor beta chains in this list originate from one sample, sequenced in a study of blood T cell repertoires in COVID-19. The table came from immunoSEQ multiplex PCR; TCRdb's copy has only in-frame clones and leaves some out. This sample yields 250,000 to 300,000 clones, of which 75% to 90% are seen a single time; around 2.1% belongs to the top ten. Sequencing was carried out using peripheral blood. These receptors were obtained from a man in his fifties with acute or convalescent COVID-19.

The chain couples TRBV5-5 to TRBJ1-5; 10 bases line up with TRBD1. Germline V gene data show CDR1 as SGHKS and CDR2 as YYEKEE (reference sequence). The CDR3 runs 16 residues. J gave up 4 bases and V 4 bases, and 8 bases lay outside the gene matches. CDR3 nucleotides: TGTGCCAGCAGCCCACGCGGGGACAGGGGTAATCAGCCCCAGCATTTT. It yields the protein CASSPRGDRGNQPQHF.

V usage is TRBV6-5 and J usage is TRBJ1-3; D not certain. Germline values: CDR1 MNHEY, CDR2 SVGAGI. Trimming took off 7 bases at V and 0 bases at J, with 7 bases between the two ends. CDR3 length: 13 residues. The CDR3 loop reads CASISLSGNTIYF. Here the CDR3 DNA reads TGTGCCAGCATAAGCCTCTCTGGAAACACCATATATTTT.

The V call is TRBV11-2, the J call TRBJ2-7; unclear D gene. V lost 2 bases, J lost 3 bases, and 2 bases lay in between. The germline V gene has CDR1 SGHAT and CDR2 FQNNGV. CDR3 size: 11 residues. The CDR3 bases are TGTGCCAGCAGCTTATACTACGAGCAGTACTTC. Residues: CASSLYYEQYF. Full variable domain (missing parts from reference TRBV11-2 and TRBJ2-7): EAGVAQSPRYKIIEKRQSVAFWCNPISGHATLYWYQQILGQGPKLLIQFQNNGVVDDSQLPKDRFSAERLKGVDSTLKIQPAKLEDSAVYLCASSLYYEQYFGPGTRLTVT.

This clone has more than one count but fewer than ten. CDR3 DNA sequence: TGTGCCAGTAGAGGGACAGCCAGACCCTACGAGCAGTACTTC. Translated, it gives CASRGTARPYEQYF. This chain joins TRBV19 and TRBJ2-7; 7 bases line up with TRBD1. This CDR3 region has 14 residues. V lost 6 bases to trimming and J lost 2 bases; unmatched junction nucleotides: 7. From germline, CDR1 is LNHDA and CDR2 SQIVND (reference sequence).

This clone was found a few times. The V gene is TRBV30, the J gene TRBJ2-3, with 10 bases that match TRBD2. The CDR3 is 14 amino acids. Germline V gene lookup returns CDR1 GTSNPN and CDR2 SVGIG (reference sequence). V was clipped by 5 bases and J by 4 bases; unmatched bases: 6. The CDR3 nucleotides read TGTGCCTGGCGGGTAGCGGGGGGCCCAGATACGCAGTATTTT. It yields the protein CAWRVAGGPDTQYF. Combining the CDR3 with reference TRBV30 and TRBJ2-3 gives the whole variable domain SQTIHQWPATLVQPVGSPLSLECTVEGTSNPNLYWYRQAAGRGLQLLFYSVGIGQISSEVPQNLSASRPQDRQFILSSKKLLLSDSGFYLCAWRVAGGPDTQYFGPGTRLTVL.

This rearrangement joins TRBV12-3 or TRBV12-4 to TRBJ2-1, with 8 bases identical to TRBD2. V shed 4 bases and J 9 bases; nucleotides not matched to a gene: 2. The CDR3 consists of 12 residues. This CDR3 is CASSSRGGEQFF. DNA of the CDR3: TGTGCCAGCAGTTCTCGGGGGGGTGAGCAGTTCTTC.

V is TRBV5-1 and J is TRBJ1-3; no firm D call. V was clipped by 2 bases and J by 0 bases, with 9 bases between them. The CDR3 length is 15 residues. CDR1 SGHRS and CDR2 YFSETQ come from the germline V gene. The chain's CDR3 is CASSFDSRSGNTIYF. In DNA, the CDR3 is TGCGCCAGCAGCTTCGACTCTCGCTCTGGAAACACCATATATTTT. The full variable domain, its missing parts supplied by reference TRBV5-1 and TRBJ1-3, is KAGVTQTPRYLIKTRGQQVTLSCSPISGHRSVSWYQQTPGQGLQFLFEYFSETQRNKGNFPGRFSGRQFSNSRSEMNVSTLELGDSALYLCASSFDSRSGNTIYFGEGSWLTVV.

The CDR3 nucleotides are TGCAGCGTGAGGGGGACAGGGTCAAGCGAGCAGTACTTC. Its protein product is CSVRGTGSSEQYF. This chain uses TRBV29-1 with TRBJ2-7; 9 bases align to TRBD1. Trimming took 6 bases from V and 6 from J; bases not matched to a gene: 9. The CDR3 length is 13 residues. Germline CDR1 reads SQVTM; CDR2 reads ANQGSEA.

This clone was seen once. The CDR3 loop reads CASSHDREARTGELFF. The CDR3 DNA is TGTGCCAGCAGCCACGACAGGGAGGCTCGGACCGGGGAGCTGTTTTTT. This chain connects TRBV3-1 (or the pseudogene TRBV3-2) to TRBJ2-2, with D maybe TRBD1 (7 bases). This CDR3 comprises 16 residues. The germline CDR1 and CDR2 sequences are LGHDT and YNNKEL (reference sequence). Trimming stripped 3 bases from V and 5 bases from J, with 16 bases between.

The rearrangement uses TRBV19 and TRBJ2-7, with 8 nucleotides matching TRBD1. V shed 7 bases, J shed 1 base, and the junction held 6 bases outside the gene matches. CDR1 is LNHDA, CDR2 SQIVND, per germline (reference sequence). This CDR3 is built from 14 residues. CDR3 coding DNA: TGTGCCAGTACCGTCGGGACAGGATCCTACGAGCAGTACTTC. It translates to CASTVGTGSYEQYF.

CDR3 amino acids: CATSRGTSGGSFPSSDEQFF. The CDR3 DNA follows: TGTGCCACCAGCAGGGGGACTAGCGGGGGGTCTTTCCCCTCCTCGGATGAGCAGTTCTTC. The chain uses TRBV15 and TRBJ2-1; 15 nucleotides match TRBD2. The CDR3 runs to 20 residues. Trimming cost V 3 bases and J 8 bases; bases outside gene matches: 17. The germline V gene has CDR1 LNHNV and CDR2 YYDKDF (reference sequence).

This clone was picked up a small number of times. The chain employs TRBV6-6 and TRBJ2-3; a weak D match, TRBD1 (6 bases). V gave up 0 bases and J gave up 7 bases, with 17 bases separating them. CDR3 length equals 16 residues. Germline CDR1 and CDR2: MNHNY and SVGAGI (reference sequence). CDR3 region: CASSYSSRGHDYTQYF. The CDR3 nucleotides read TGTGCCAGCAGTTACTCATCCAGGGGACATGATTATACGCAGTATTTT.

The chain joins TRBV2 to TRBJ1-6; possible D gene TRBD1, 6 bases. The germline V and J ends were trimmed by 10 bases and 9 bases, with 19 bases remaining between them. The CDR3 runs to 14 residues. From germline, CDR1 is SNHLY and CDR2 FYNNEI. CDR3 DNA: TGTGCCACCACGGACAGTCCGAGGGTTTCACCCCTCCACTTT. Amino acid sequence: CATTDSPRVSPLHF.

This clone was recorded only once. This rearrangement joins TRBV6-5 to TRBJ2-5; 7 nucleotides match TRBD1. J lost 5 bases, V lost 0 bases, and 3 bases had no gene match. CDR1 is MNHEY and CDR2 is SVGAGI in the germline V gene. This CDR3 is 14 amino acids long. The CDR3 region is CASSYSRRGETQYF. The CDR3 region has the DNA TGTGCCAGCAGTTACTCACGCAGGGGGGAGACCCAGTACTTC.